This TCR beta chain stems from a study of T cell responses to AZD1222 COVID-19 vaccine. The method was immunoSEQ multiplex PCR; TCRdb's version includes in-frame clones alone and lacks a portion of them. The data show roughly 55,000 clones, nearly 90% seen once. Comment on this clone: Its antigen is unidentified.

Notes on the study in general: Two AZD1222 doses significantly raised spike-specific TCR breadth and depth over controls. Possibly, clonal diversity was underestimated; donors were largely white British and included more females. Unmutated variant regions reportedly attract nearly half of all spike-specific TCRs.

This CDR3 has 15 amino acids. J was trimmed by 2 bases and V by 3 bases; bases with no gene match: 5. Germline values: CDR1 SGHRS, CDR2 YFSETQ. The sequence was collected from an adult in good health. Source: peripheral blood, taken on day 0 of AZD1222 vaccination. The genes are TRBV5-1 and TRBJ1-2, with TRBD1 identical over 9 bases. This CDR3 is CASSSRDRENYGYTF. CDR3 DNA sequence: TGCGCCAGCAGCTCCCGGGACAGGGAAAACTATGGCTACACCTTC. Using reference TRBV5-1 and TRBJ1-2 for the parts outside the CDR3, the full variable domain is KAGVTQTPRYLIKTRGQQVTLSCSPISGHRSVSWYQQTPGQGLQFLFEYFSETQRNKGNFPGRFSGRQFSNSRSEMNVSTLELGDSALYLCASSSRDRENYGYTFGSGTRLTVV.